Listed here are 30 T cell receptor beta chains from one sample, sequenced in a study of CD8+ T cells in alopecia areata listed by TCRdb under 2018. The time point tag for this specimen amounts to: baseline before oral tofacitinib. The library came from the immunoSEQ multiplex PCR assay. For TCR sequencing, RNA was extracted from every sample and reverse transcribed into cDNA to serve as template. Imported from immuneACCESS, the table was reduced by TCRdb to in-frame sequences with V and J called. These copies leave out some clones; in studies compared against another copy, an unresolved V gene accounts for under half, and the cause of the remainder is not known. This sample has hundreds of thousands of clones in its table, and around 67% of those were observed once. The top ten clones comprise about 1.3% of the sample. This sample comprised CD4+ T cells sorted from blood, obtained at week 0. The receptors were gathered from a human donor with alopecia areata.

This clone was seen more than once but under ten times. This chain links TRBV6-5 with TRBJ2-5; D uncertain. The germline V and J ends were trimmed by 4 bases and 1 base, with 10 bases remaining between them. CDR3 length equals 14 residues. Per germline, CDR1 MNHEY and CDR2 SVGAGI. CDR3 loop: CASSFSILQETQYF. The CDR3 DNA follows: TGTGCCAGCAGTTTCTCTATCCTCCAAGAGACCCAGTACTTC.

CDR3 DNA: TGCGCCAGCAGCCTATTCAACAGGGGCCAAGAGACCCAGTACTTC. This translates into CASSLFNRGQETQYF. The rearrangement joins TRBV5-1 to TRBJ2-5; the match to TRBD1 covers 7 bases. Germline values: CDR1 SGHRS, CDR2 YFSETQ. The CDR3 covers 15 residues. With V trimmed by 4 bases and J by 1 base, 7 bases remained unmatched.

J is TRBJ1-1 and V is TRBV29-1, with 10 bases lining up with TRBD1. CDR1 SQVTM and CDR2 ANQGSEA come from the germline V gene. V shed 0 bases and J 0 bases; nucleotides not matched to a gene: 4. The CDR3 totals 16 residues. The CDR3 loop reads CSVEDGQGVLNTEAFF. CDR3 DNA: TGCAGCGTTGAAGATGGACAGGGGGTCTTGAACACTGAAGCTTTCTTT.

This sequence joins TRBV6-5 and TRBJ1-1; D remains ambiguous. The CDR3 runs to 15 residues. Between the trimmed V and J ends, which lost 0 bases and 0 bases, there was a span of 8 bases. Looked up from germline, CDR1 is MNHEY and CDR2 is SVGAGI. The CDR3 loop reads CASSYSPVMNTEAFF. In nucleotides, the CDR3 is TGTGCCAGCAGTTACTCGCCAGTGATGAACACTGAAGCTTTCTTT.

The CDR3 nucleotides are TGTGCCAGCAGCGTAGCTGACCACACTGAAGCTTTCTTT. Its protein is CASSVADHTEAFF. J is TRBJ1-1 and V is TRBV9; D is unclear. Trimming removed 0 bases at V and 3 bases at J, with 6 bases between. The CDR3 spans 13 residues. Germline V CDR1 and CDR2: SGDLS, YYNGEE.

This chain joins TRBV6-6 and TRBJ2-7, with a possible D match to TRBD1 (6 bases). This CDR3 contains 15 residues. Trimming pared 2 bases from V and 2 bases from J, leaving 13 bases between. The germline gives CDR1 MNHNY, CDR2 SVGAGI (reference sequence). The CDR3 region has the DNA TGTGCCAGCAGTTACCCGAGACAGGCAACCTACGAGCAGTACTTC. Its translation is CASSYPRQATYEQYF.

The CDR3 DNA reads as TGTGCCAGCTCACCACCCCGGGACAGGGTATACGAGCAGTACTTC. Amino acids: CASSPPRDRVYEQYF. The V call is TRBV18, the J call TRBJ2-7; 9 bases match TRBD1. The germline V gene encodes CDR1 KGHSH and CDR2 LQKENI. This CDR3 is 15 amino acids long. Trimming cost V 0 bases and J 4 bases; bases outside gene matches: 4.

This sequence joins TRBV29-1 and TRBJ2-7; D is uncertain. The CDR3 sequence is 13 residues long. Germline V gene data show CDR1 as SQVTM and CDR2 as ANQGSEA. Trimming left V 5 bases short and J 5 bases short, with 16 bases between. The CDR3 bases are TGCAGCGTTCGACTTCATCCTAAAAACGAGCAGTACTTC. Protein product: CSVRLHPKNEQYF.

CDR3 bases: TGTGCCAGCAGCTTAGCAACGGGGACAGGCGGGCAGCCCCAGCATTTT. It encodes CASSLATGTGGQPQHF. J is TRBJ1-5 and V is TRBV7-9; 8 nucleotides agree with TRBD1. Germline lookup yields CDR1 SEHNR and CDR2 FQNEAQ (reference sequence). Losses at the gene ends were 0 bases for V and 7 bases for J; bases not matched to a gene: 8. This CDR3 spans 16 amino acids.

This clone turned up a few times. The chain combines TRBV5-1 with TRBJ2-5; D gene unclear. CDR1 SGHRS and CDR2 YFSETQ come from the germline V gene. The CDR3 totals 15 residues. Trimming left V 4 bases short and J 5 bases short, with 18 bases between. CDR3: CASSRHSLGGETQYF. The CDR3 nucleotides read TGCGCCAGCAGCCGACACTCTCTAGGCGGCGAGACCCAGTACTTC.

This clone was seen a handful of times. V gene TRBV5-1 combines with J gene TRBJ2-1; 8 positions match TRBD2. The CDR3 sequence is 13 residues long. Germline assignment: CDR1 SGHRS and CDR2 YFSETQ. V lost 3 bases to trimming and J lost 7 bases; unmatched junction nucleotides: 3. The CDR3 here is CASSWSSGNEQFF. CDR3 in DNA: TGCGCCAGCAGCTGGTCTAGCGGGAATGAGCAGTTCTTC. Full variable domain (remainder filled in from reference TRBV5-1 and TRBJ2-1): KAGVTQTPRYLIKTRGQQVTLSCSPISGHRSVSWYQQTPGQGLQFLFEYFSETQRNKGNFPGRFSGRQFSNSRSEMNVSTLELGDSALYLCASSWSSGNEQFFGPGTRLTVL.

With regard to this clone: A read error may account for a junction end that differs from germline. CDR3 coding DNA: TGTGCCAGCTCACCGCGGCCGGGCCTAGATTCTGACTTT. Protein sequence: CASSPRPGLDSDF. The chain carries TRBV18 and TRBJ1-6; D is undetermined. CDR1 and CDR2 (germline): KGHSH, LQKENI. The CDR3 is 13 amino acids.

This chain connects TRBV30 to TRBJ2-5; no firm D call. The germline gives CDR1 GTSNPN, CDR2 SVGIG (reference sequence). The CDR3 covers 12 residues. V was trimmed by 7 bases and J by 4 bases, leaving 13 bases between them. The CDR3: CAYSWGPETQYF. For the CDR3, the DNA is TGTGCCTATTCATGGGGTCCAGAGACCCAGTACTTC.

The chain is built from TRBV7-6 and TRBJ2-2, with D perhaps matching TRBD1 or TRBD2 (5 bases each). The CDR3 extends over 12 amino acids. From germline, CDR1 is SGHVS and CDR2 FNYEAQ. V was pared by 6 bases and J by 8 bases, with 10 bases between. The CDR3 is CASRRDGGELFF. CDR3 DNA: TGTGCCAGCAGAAGGGACGGGGGGGAGCTGTTTTTT.

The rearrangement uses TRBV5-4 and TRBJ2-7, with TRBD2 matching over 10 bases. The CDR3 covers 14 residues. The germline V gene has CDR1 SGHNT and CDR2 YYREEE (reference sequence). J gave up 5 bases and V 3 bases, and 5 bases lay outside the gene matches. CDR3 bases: TGTGCCAGCAGCTGGGCGCTAGCGGGGGACGAGCAGTACTTC. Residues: CASSWALAGDEQYF.

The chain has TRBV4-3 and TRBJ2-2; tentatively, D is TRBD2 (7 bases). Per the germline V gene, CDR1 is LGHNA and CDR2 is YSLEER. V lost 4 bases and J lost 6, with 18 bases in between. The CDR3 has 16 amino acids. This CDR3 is CASSRLTGGGAGELFF. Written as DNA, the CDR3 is TGCGCCAGCAGCCGCCTGACAGGAGGGGGGGCCGGGGAGCTGTTTTTT.

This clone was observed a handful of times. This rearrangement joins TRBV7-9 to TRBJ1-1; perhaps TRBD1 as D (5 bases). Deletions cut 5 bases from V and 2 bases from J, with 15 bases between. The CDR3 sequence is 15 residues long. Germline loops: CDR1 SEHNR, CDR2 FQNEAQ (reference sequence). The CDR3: CASSPYVGANTEAFF. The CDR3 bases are TGTGCCAGCAGCCCTTATGTTGGGGCTAACACTGAAGCTTTCTTT.

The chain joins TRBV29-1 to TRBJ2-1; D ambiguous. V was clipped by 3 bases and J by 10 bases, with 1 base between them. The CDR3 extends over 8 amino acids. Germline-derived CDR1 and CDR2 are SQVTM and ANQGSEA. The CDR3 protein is CSVEEQFF. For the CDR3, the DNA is TGCAGCGTTGAGGAGCAGTTCTTC.

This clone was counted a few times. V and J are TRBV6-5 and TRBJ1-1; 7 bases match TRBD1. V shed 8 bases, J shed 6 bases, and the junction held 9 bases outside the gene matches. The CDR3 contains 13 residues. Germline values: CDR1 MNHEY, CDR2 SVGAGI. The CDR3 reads CASRTGYMSEAFF. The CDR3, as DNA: TGTGCCAGCCGGACAGGTTACATGTCTGAAGCTTTCTTT.

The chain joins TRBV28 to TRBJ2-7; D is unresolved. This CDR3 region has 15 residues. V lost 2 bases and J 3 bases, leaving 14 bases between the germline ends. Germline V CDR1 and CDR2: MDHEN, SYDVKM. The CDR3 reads CASSLGPGVVYEQYF. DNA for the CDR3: TGTGCCAGCAGTTTAGGGCCCGGAGTGGTCTACGAGCAGTACTTC.

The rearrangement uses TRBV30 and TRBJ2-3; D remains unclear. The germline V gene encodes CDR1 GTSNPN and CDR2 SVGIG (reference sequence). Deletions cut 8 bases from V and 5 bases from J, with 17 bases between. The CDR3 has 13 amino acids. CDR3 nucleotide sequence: TGTGCCATGGTTAGTGGGGTTGGAGATACGCAGTATTTT. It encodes CAMVSGVGDTQYF. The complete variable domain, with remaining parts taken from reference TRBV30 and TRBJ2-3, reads SQTIHQWPATLVQPVGSPLSLECTVEGTSNPNLYWYRQAAGRGLQLLFYSVGIGQISSEVPQNLSASRPQDRQFILSSKKLLLSDSGFYLCAMVSGVGDTQYFGPGTRLTVL.

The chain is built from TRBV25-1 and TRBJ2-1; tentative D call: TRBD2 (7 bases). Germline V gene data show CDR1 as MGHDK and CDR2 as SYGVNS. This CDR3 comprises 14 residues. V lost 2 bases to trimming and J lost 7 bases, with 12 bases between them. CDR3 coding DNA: TGTGCCAGCAGTGAAGGGGGGGCAGCGAATGAGCAGTTCTTC. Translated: CASSEGGAANEQFF.

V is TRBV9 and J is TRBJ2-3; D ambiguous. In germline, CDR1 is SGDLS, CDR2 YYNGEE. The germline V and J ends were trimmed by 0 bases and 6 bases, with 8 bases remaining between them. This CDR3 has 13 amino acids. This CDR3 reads CASSVAGVDTQYF. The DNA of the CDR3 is TGTGCCAGCAGCGTAGCTGGAGTGGATACGCAGTATTTT.

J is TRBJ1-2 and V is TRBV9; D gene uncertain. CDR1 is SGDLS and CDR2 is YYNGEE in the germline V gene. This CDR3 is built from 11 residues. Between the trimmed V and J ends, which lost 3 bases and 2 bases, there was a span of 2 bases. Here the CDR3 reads CASSGNYGYTF. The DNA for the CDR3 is TGTGCCAGCAGCGGAAACTATGGCTACACCTTC.

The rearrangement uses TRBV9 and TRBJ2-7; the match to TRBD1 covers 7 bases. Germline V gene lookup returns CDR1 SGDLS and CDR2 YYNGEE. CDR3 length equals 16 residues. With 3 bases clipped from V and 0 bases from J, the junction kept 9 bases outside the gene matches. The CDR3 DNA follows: TGTGCCAGCAGCGGGACAGGAGACAGTAGCTCCTACGAGCAGTACTTC. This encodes CASSGTGDSSSYEQYF. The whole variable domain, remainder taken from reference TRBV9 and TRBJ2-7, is DSGVTQTPKHLITATGQRVTLRCSPRSGDLSVYWYQQSLDQGLQFLIQYYNGEERAKGNILERFSAQQFPDLHSELNLSSLELGDSALYFCASSGTGDSSSYEQYFGPGTRLTVT.

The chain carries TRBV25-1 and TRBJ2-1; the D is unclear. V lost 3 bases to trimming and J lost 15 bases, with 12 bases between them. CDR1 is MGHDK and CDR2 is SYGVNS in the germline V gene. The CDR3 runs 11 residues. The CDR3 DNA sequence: TGTGCCAGCAGTGATTTACAAGAGTGGTTCTTC. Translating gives CASSDLQEWFF.

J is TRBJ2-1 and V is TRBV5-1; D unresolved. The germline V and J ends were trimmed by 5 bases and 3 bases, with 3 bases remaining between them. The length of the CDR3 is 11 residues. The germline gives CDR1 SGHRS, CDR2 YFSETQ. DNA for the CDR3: TGCGCCAGCAGAGGCTACAATGAGCAGTTCTTC. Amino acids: CASRGYNEQFF.

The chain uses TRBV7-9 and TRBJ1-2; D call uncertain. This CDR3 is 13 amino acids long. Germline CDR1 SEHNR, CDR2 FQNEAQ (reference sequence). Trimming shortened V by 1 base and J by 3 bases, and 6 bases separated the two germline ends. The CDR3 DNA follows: TGTGCCAGCAGCTTAGATACTTACTATGGCTACACCTTC. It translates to CASSLDTYYGYTF.

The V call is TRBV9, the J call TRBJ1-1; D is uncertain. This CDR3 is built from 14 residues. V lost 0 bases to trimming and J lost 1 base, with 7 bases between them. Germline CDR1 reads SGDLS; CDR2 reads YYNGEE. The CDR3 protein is CASSVAAQNTEAFF. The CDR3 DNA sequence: TGTGCCAGCAGCGTAGCCGCCCAGAACACTGAAGCTTTCTTT.

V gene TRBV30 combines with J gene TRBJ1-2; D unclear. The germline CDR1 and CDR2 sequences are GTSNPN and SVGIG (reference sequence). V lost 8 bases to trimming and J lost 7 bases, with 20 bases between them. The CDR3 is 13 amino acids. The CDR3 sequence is CATTTREGSGYTF. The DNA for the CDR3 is TGTGCCACAACGACTAGGGAGGGCTCTGGCTACACCTTC.